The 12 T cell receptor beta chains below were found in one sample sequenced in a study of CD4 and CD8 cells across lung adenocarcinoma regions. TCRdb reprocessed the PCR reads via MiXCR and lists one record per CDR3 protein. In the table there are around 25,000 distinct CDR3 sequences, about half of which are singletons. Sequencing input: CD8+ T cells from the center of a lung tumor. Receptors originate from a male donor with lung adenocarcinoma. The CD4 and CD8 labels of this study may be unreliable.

CDR3 coding DNA: TGTGCCAGACCGGGGCGCGGGGGCCGGGACCAAGACATTCAGTACTTC. It is translated as CARPGRGGRDQDIQYF. This chain connects TRBV27 to TRBJ2-4, with D maybe TRBD2 (7 bases). V gave up 9 bases and J gave up 8 bases, with 26 bases separating them. Germline V gene sequence: CDR1 MNHEY, CDR2 SMNVEV (reference sequence). This CDR3 is built from 16 residues.

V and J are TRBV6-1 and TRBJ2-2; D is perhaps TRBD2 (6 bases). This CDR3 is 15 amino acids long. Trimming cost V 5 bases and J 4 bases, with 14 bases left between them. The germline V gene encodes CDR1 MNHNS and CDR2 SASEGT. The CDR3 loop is CASSTRVGGTGELFF. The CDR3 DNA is TGTGCCAGCAGTACACGGGTGGGGGGCACCGGGGAGCTGTTTTTT.

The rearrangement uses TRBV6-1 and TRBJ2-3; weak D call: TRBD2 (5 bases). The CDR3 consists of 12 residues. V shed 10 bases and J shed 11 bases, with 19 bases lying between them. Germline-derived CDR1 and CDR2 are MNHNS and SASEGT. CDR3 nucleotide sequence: TGTGCCAACGGTGTGAGGACCGGGGAGCAGTATTTT. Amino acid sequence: CANGVRTGEQYF.

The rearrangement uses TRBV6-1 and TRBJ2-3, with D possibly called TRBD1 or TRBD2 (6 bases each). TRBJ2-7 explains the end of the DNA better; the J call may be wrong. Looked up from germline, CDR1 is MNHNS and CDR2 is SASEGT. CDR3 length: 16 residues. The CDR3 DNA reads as TGTGCCAGCAGTGGAGTGGGGGGCGGAGGGAGAGAGACGCAGTACTTC. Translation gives CASSGVGGGGRETQYF.

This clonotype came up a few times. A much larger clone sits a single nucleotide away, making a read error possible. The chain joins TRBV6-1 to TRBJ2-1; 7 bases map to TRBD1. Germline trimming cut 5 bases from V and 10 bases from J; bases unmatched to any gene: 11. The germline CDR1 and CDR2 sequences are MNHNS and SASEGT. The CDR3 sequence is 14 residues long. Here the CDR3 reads CASSPLGTAYEQFF. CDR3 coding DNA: TGTGCCAGCAGTCCGCTGGGGACAGCCTACGAGCAGTTCTTC.

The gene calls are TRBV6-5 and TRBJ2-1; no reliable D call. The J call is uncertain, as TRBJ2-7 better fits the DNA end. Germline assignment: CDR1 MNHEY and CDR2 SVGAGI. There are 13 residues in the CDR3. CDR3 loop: CASSWAVNNEQYF. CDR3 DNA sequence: TGTGCCAGCAGTTGGGCCGTTAACAATGAGCAGTACTTC.

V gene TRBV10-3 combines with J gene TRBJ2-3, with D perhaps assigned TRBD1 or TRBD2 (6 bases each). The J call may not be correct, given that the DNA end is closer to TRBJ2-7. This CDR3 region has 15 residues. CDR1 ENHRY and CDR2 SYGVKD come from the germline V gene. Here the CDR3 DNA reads TGTGCCGGGGGTGGAGGGGGGCGTGGGCCAGATACGCAGTACTTC. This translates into CAGGGGGRGPDTQYF.

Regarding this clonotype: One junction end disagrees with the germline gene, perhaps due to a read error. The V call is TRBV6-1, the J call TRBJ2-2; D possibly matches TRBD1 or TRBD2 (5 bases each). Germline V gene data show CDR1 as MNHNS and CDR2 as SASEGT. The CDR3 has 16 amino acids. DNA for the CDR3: TGTGCCAGCAGTGAACCGGGCAGTACGAAGACCAGGGAGCTGTTCTTC. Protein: CASSEPGSTKTRELFF.

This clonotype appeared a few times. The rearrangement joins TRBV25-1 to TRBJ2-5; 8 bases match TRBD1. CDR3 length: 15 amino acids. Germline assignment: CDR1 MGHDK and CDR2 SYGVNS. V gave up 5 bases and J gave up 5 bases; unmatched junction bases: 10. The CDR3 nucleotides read TGTGCCAGCAGTCCCGGGACAGGATGGGAGGAGACCCAGTACTTC. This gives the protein CASSPGTGWEETQYF.

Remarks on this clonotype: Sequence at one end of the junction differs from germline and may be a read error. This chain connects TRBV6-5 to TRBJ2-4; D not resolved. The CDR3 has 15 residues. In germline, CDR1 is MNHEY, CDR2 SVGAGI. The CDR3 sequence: CGSSYWQSAKDIQYF. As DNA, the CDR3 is TGTGGCAGCAGCTACTGGCAAAGCGCCAAAGACATTCAGTACTTT.

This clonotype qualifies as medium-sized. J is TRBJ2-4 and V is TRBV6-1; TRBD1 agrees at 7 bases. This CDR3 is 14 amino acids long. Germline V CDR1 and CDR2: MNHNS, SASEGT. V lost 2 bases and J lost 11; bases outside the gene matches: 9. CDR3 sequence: CASSEMTGKIVQYF. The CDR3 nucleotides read TGTGCCAGCAGTGAAATGACAGGGAAGATCGTTCAGTACTTC.

This chain's CDR3 is CASAPSGRREDTQYF. CDR3 DNA sequence: TGTGCCAGCGCCCCTAGCGGGAGGCGGGAAGATACGCAGTATTTT. V and J are TRBV6-1 and TRBJ2-3, with 11 bases aligning to TRBD2. Per germline, CDR1 MNHNS and CDR2 SASEGT. The CDR3 sequence is 15 residues long. With V trimmed by 8 bases and J by 5 bases, 9 bases remained unmatched.